Sequencing of this T cell receptor (beta chain) was carried out in a study of cytotoxic CD8 clonotypes in ibrutinib-treated CLL. Study-wide results and caveats: Public clonotypes showed up rarely, and on treatment they shrank or held steady. The clonality went up when patients responded to ibrutinib and dropped back toward baseline at progression.

Trimming left V 3 bases short and J 0 bases short, with 10 bases between. Germline V CDR1 and CDR2: SNHLY, FYNNEI. The CDR3 is made up of 15 amino acids. Investigators sought sequencing depths of between 1 in 200,000 and 1 in 1 million T cells. The repertoire was sequenced with immunoSEQ multiplex PCR; TCRdb's copy has only in-frame clones and lacks some. The profile shows 200,000 to 250,000 clones, 65% to 80% of them singletons. On this clone itself: Antigen unknown.

The source material was PBMCs, sampled after 12 months of ibrutinib treatment. The source of this sequence is a human donor with chronic lymphocytic leukemia. This chain links TRBV2 with TRBJ2-3; tentative D call: TRBD2 (6 bases). This CDR3 is CASSDTGTSTDTQYF. The CDR3 DNA reads as TGTGCCAGCAGTGATACCGGGACTAGCACAGATACGCAGTATTTT.